The table lists the clone carrying this TCR beta chain with a few counts. The CDR3 is 14 residues long. Trimming shortened V by 5 bases and J by 4 bases, and 11 bases separated the two germline ends. Sample-barcoded 5' priming and a J-beta primer mix drove a second PCR of about 6 to 11 cycles. Via MiXCR, TCRdb re-called the 5' RACE reads, giving one row per CDR3 protein. The sample shows more than 700,000 distinct CDR3 sequences, around half of them seen only once. The record originates from a study of blood T cells in healthy people across ages. The receptor comes from a man aged 80 or over in good health. Sequenced material: blood. The chain employs TRBV12-3 or TRBV12-4 and TRBJ2-2; perhaps TRBD1 as D (6 bases). The CDR3 sequence is CASSVQGSTGELFF. The CDR3, as DNA: TGTGCCAGCAGTGTCCAGGGGTCCACCGGGGAGCTGTTTTTT.